Below, 23 T cell receptor beta chains from the same sample are listed, as sequenced in a study of early T cells in non-severe SARS-CoV-2 infection. Via MiXCR, TCRdb re-called the 5' RACE reads, giving one row per CDR3 protein. Of tens of thousands of distinct CDR3 sequences listed, more than 3.5% are singletons. The source material was whole blood. The receptors here all came from an adult who was a healthcare worker with PCR-confirmed SARS-CoV-2 infection or an uninfected control (not recorded which).

This clonotype is labeled medium-sized (0.01 to 0.1%). The rearrangement joins TRBV30 to TRBJ1-3; D gene ambiguous. This CDR3 is 11 amino acids long. The germline CDR1 and CDR2 sequences are GTSNPN and SVGIG (reference sequence). Trimming pared 3 bases from V and 3 bases from J, leaving 3 bases between. The CDR3 is CAWSLGNTIYF. CDR3 nucleotide sequence: TGTGCCTGGAGCCTTGGAAACACCATATATTTT.

This clonotype came up many times. The gene calls are TRBV6-6 and TRBJ2-7, with D tentatively TRBD2 (6 bases). This CDR3 contains 12 residues. The germline V gene encodes CDR1 MNHNY and CDR2 SVGAGI (reference sequence). V dropped 2 bases and J dropped 4 bases, with 6 bases sitting between them. The CDR3 region is CASSYAGYEQYF. In nucleotides, the CDR3 is TGTGCCAGCAGTTACGCGGGGTACGAGCAGTACTTC.

This clonotype came up many times. The chain combines TRBV7-6 with TRBJ1-5; D unclear. The germline V gene has CDR1 SGHVS and CDR2 FNYEAQ. V lost 3 bases and J lost 5, with 5 bases in between. This CDR3 is built from 12 residues. In nucleotides, the CDR3 is TGTGCCAGCAGCTTCCCCGATCAGCCCCAGCATTTT. Its protein product is CASSFPDQPQHF.

This clonotype was observed a few times. The gene calls are TRBV19 and TRBJ2-2, with D possibly TRBD1 on 6 matching bases. Germline V gives CDR1 LNHDA, CDR2 SQIVND (reference sequence). The CDR3 runs to 16 residues. V lost 5 bases and J lost 0, with 13 bases in between. The CDR3: CASSPRTVSNTGELFF. DNA for the CDR3: TGTGCCAGTAGTCCCCGGACAGTTTCGAACACCGGGGAGCTGTTTTTT.

This clonotype counts as medium-sized. V is TRBV12-3 or TRBV12-4 and J is TRBJ2-1; 10 nucleotides match TRBD2. V shed 5 bases and J 3 bases; nucleotides not matched to a gene: 1. This CDR3 region has 14 residues. CDR3 loop: CASSERGGYNEQFF. The CDR3 nucleotides are TGTGCCAGCAGTGAGCGGGGGGGCTACAATGAGCAGTTCTTC.

By sample fraction, this clonotype is medium-sized. The chain employs TRBV27 and TRBJ1-6; D remains unclear. Trimming left V 6 bases short and J 0 bases short, with 15 bases between. The germline gives CDR1 MNHEY, CDR2 SMNVEV (reference sequence). The CDR3 totals 17 residues. The CDR3 DNA reads as TGTGCCAGCAGCCGCTATGTAGGGAGCTCCTATAATTCACCCCTCCACTTT. It translates to CASSRYVGSSYNSPLHF.

There are many counts of this clonotype. At one of its ends the junction is not consistent with the germline gene, which may arise from a read error. The rearrangement joins TRBV5-1 to TRBJ1-1; D uncertain. Germline values: CDR1 SGHRS, CDR2 YFSETQ. The CDR3 has 16 amino acids. CDR3 protein: CASSLDGLTSGTEVFF. The CDR3 DNA is TGCGCCAGCAGCTTAGATGGGTTAACGTCGGGAACTGAAGTTTTCTTT.

The chain links TRBV7-6 to TRBJ2-1, with D maybe TRBD2 (6 bases). V was shortened by 5 bases and J by 13 bases, with 15 bases between the two germline ends. The V gene's germline CDR1 is SGHVS and CDR2 FNYEAQ. The CDR3 runs 12 residues. For the CDR3, the DNA is TGTGCCAGCAGCCGGGGACTCCTACCCCAGTTCTTC. Protein: CASSRGLLPQFF. The full variable domain, with the rest looked up from reference TRBV7-6 and TRBJ2-1, is GAGVSQSPRYKVTKRGQDVALRCDPISGHVSLYWYRQALGQGPEFLTYFNYEAQQDKSGLPNDRFSAERPEGSISTLTIQRTEQRDSAMYRCASSRGLLPQFFGPGTRLTVL.

In this sample, this clonotype turned up a few times. The V gene is TRBV28, the J gene TRBJ1-1; the D is unclear. The CDR3 runs 13 residues. V gave up 3 bases and J gave up 0 bases, with 5 bases separating them. Germline-derived CDR1 and CDR2 are MDHEN and SYDVKM. In DNA, the CDR3 is TGTGCCAGCAGTTTGCTTCTGAACACTGAAGCTTTCTTT. It encodes CASSLLLNTEAFF.

This clonotype showed up many times. The chain carries TRBV4-3 and TRBJ2-3; 8 positions match TRBD1. CDR1 is LGHNA and CDR2 is YSLEER in the germline V gene. This CDR3 is built from 15 residues. Trimming took 2 bases from V and 7 from J; bases not matched to a gene: 8. CDR3 sequence (DNA): TGCGCCAGCAGCCAATTTTTCAGGGGGCGGAATACGCAGTATTTT. It encodes CASSQFFRGRNTQYF.

The table lists this clonotype with many counts. The V gene is TRBV5-4, the J gene TRBJ1-6; 10 bases are shared with TRBD1. The CDR3 runs 17 residues. After removal of 2 bases from V and 5 bases from J, the junction contained 7 bases not matched to a gene. Germline-derived CDR1 and CDR2 are SGHNT and YYREEE (reference sequence). The DNA of the CDR3 is TGTGCCAGCAGCTTACCGGGACAGGGGCGGAATAATTCACCCCTCCACTTT. Encoded protein: CASSLPGQGRNNSPLHF.

This clonotype was picked up many times. The chain employs TRBV4-2 and TRBJ2-1; 9 bases fit TRBD2. The junction had 4 bases not matched to a gene; V was cut back by 1 base and J by 0 bases. Germline V lookup: CDR1 LGHNA, CDR2 YNFKEQ. CDR3 length equals 17 residues. The CDR3 DNA sequence: TGTGCCAGCAGCCAAGTTAGCGGGGGTTCCTCCTACAATGAGCAGTTCTTC. Its translation: CASSQVSGGSSYNEQFF.

In this sample, this clonotype turned up many times. V gene TRBV29-1 combines with J gene TRBJ2-7; no clear D gene. V was trimmed by 6 bases and J by 4 bases, leaving 22 bases between them. CDR1 is SQVTM, CDR2 ANQGSEA, per germline. The CDR3 consists of 15 residues. CDR3 nucleotide sequence: TGCAGCGTCCTCGTCCTGAAAGCTATCGAGTACGAGCAGTACTTC. This encodes CSVLVLKAIEYEQYF.

This clonotype has ten or more counts. The rearrangement uses TRBV20-1 and TRBJ2-5, with TRBD2 as a possible D gene (5 bases). CDR3 length equals 13 residues. From germline, CDR1 is DFQATT and CDR2 SNEGSKA (reference sequence). V dropped 5 bases and J dropped 5 bases, with 15 bases sitting between them. The CDR3 region is CSAQRARGETQYF. CDR3 sequence (DNA): TGCAGTGCTCAAAGGGCTCGCGGGGAGACCCAGTACTTC.

The sample holds many counts of this clonotype. This chain links TRBV7-2 with TRBJ2-4; TRBD1 agrees at 8 bases. The V gene end was trimmed by 1 base and the J gene end by 6 bases; junction bases not matched to a gene: 8. This CDR3 spans 16 amino acids. The germline V gene has CDR1 SGHTA and CDR2 FQGNSA. CDR3 bases: TGTGCCAGCAGCTTAGGGCCAGGGGGCTTCGGAAACATTCAGTACTTC. This translates into CASSLGPGGFGNIQYF.

Many counts were recorded for this clonotype. The V and J genes are TRBV27 and TRBJ2-7; 10 bases line up with TRBD1. The CDR3 length is 14 residues. V shed 6 bases, J shed 3 bases, and the junction held 5 bases outside the gene matches. Germline V CDR1 and CDR2: MNHEY, SMNVEV (reference sequence). The CDR3 nucleotides are TGTGCCAGCAGACCGGGGACAGGGGACTACGAGCAGTACTTC. It is translated as CASRPGTGDYEQYF.

This clonotype was seen ten or more times. The rearrangement joins TRBV6-2 or TRBV6-3 to TRBJ2-7, with 7 bases fitting TRBD2. The germline V gene has CDR1 MNHEY and CDR2 SVGEGT. This CDR3 has 15 amino acids. With 6 bases clipped from V and 1 base from J, the junction kept 9 bases outside the gene matches. The CDR3: CASSFTSASSYEQYF. The CDR3 DNA sequence: TGTGCCAGCAGCTTCACTAGCGCGTCTTCCTACGAGCAGTACTTC.

This clonotype was observed at least ten times. A junction end diverges from the germline sequence, so it may reflect a read error. DNA for the CDR3: TGTGCCAGCAGTCGCACGCCCTATAATGAGCAGTTCTTC. Protein product: CASSRTPYNEQFF. The chain recombines TRBV6-5 with TRBJ2-1; D is undetermined. The CDR3 spans 13 residues. Germline V gene data show CDR1 as MNHEY and CDR2 as SVGAGI.

The sample holds many counts of this clonotype. The rearrangement joins TRBV14 to TRBJ1-2; D is uncertain. Trimming pared 6 bases from V and 10 bases from J, leaving 3 bases between. CDR3 length: 8 residues. Germline V lookup: CDR1 SGHDN, CDR2 FVKESK. The CDR3 loop reads CASSNYTF. In nucleotides, the CDR3 is TGTGCCAGCAGTAACTACACCTTC.

This clonotype appeared many times. This chain links TRBV6-6 with TRBJ2-2; weak D call: TRBD2 (6 bases). The V and J ends lost 4 bases and 0 bases respectively, with 9 bases between them. From germline, CDR1 is MNHNY and CDR2 SVGAGI (reference sequence). CDR3 size: 15 residues. CDR3 loop: CASSLAAPNTGELFF. The CDR3 DNA reads TGTGCCAGCAGTTTAGCGGCTCCGAACACCGGGGAGCTGTTTTTT.

This clonotype was found many times. The chain combines TRBV5-1 with TRBJ1-6; D gene uncertain. Per germline, CDR1 SGHRS and CDR2 YFSETQ. V lost 7 bases and J 8 bases, leaving 19 bases between the germline ends. CDR3 length equals 15 residues. The CDR3 here is CASALFGLADSPLHF. The CDR3 DNA reads as TGCGCCAGCGCCTTATTCGGACTGGCGGATTCACCCCTCCACTTT.

This clonotype occurred many times. The chain joins TRBV6-2 or TRBV6-3 to TRBJ2-6; D assignment may be TRBD1 or TRBD2 (5 bases each). Germline CDR1 is MNHEY and CDR2 is SVGEGT. The CDR3 is 13 residues long. CDR3: CATGLSGANVLTF. The CDR3, as DNA: TGTGCTACAGGACTCTCTGGGGCCAACGTCCTGACTTTC.

This clonotype was picked up many times. J is TRBJ1-1 and V is TRBV7-9; D is unclear. V was cut by 5 bases and J by 11 bases, with 6 bases left in between. CDR1 SEHNR and CDR2 FQNEAQ come from the germline V gene (reference sequence). The CDR3 is 9 residues long. In DNA, the CDR3 is TGTGCCAGCAGCCCCCGCGCTTTCTTT. This encodes CASSPRAFF.